Below, 12 T cell receptor beta chains from the same sample are listed, as sequenced in a study of T-cell memory formation after mild COVID-19. Via MiXCR, TCRdb re-called the 5' RACE reads, giving one row per CDR3 protein. The table lists under 50,000 distinct CDR3 sequences, roughly 9.8% of them singletons. Specimen: PBMCs or a T cell subset sorted from them (not recorded which). The receptors stem from an adult woman who had mild COVID-19 (a few samples of this study predate the infection). Cell type and time point are not known.

This clonotype was detected many times. The chain joins TRBV24-1 to TRBJ2-3, with D possibly being TRBD2 (7 bases). V was cut by 3 bases and J by 5 bases, with 14 bases left in between. This CDR3 region has 15 residues. Per germline, CDR1 KGHDR and CDR2 SFDVKD. CDR3 in DNA: TGTGCCACCAGTGATCCGGCAGGGGAGGGAGATACGCAGTATTTT. It is translated as CATSDPAGEGDTQYF.

The rearrangement links TRBV29-1 to TRBJ1-1, with 10 bases aligning to TRBD1. This CDR3 comprises 13 residues. V shed 7 bases, J shed 0 bases, and the junction held 2 bases outside the gene matches. The germline CDR1 and CDR2 sequences are SQVTM and ANQGSEA. DNA for the CDR3: TGCAGCGGTGGACAGGGGGTGAACACTGAAGCTTTCTTT. The encoded protein is CSGGQGVNTEAFF.

This sequence joins TRBV5-5 and TRBJ2-3; 10 bases align to TRBD2. The V segment lost 1 base and the J segment 3 bases; nucleotides outside the gene matches: 5. This CDR3 spans 16 amino acids. The V gene's germline CDR1 is SGHKS and CDR2 YYEKEE (reference sequence). DNA for the CDR3: TGTGCCAGCAGCTTGTCGAGTAGCGGGGGGACAGATACGCAGTATTTT. Amino acids: CASSLSSSGGTDTQYF. Complete variable domain (other parts from reference TRBV5-5 and TRBJ2-3): DAGVTQSPTHLIKTRGQQVTLRCSPISGHKSVSWYQQVLGQGPQFIFQYYEKEERGRGNFPDRFSARQFPNYSSELNVNALLLGDSALYLCASSLSSSGGTDTQYFGPGTRLTVL.

At least ten counts were recorded for this clonotype. The chain couples TRBV20-1 to TRBJ2-1; 10 bases line up with TRBD1. This CDR3 has 15 residues. Per the germline V gene, CDR1 is DFQATT and CDR2 is SNEGSKA (reference sequence). V dropped 6 bases and J dropped 9; count of bases not matched to a gene: 14. The CDR3 loop reads CSARRRQGAIGEQFF. The CDR3 DNA reads TGCAGTGCCAGAAGGAGACAGGGGGCGATTGGTGAGCAGTTCTTC.

This clonotype was seen more than once but under ten times. The chain couples TRBV24-1 to TRBJ2-3; possibly TRBD2 for D (6 bases). The CDR3 spans 14 residues. Germline V gives CDR1 KGHDR, CDR2 SFDVKD. The V end lost 9 bases, the J end lost 3 bases, and 15 bases lay between the germline ends. The CDR3 protein is CATAGRGTTDTQYF. The CDR3 coding sequence is TGTGCCACCGCGGGTCGGGGGACTACAGATACGCAGTATTTT.

This clonotype was counted a few times. The chain links TRBV19 to TRBJ2-2, with D unresolved. The CDR3 length is 15 residues. Looked up from germline, CDR1 is LNHDA and CDR2 is SQIVND (reference sequence). V lost 6 bases and J 6 bases, leaving 17 bases between the germline ends. The CDR3 here is CASRGSDLGPGELFF. In DNA, the CDR3 is TGTGCCAGTAGAGGGTCGGACCTAGGGCCCGGGGAGCTGTTTTTT.

A few counts support this clonotype. The rearrangement uses TRBV7-3 and TRBJ1-1, with D possibly TRBD1 on 6 matching bases. CDR1 SGHTA and CDR2 FQGTGA come from the germline V gene. Between the trimmed V and J ends, which lost 2 bases and 7 bases, there was a span of 17 bases. This CDR3 is 15 amino acids long. CDR3 DNA: TGTGCCAGCAGCTTACAACCTACAGGGATGAGTGAAGCTTTCTTT. Protein: CASSLQPTGMSEAFF.

This clonotype turned up a few times. V and J are TRBV4-3 and TRBJ2-7, with 8 bases aligning to TRBD1. Germline-derived CDR1 and CDR2 are LGHNA and YSLEER. The CDR3 totals 16 residues. Trimming cost V 0 bases and J 6 bases; bases outside gene matches: 10. CDR3 nucleotide sequence: TGCGCCAGCAGCCAAGACAGGACAGGGAATATGGGCGAGCAGTACTTC. Translating gives CASSQDRTGNMGEQYF.

The rearrangement joins TRBV9 to TRBJ2-7; weak D call: TRBD2 (6 bases). CDR1 and CDR2 from the germline V gene are SGDLS and YYNGEE. Trimming took 0 bases from V and 3 from J, leaving 16 bases between them. The CDR3 sequence is 16 residues long. The CDR3, as DNA: TGTGCCAGCAGCGTAGCCCCTGGAGGGTCTGGCTACGAGCAGTACTTC. Translation: CASSVAPGGSGYEQYF.

The chain links TRBV24-1 to TRBJ2-1, with 12 positions matching TRBD1. J lost 8 bases, V lost 5 bases, and 6 bases had no gene match. The CDR3 spans 15 residues. Germline CDR1 KGHDR, CDR2 SFDVKD. CDR3 sequence (DNA): TGTGCCACCAGTGGGCCGGGACAGGGGGCCTATGAGCAGTTCTTC. This sequence encodes CATSGPGQGAYEQFF.

The sample holds a few counts of this clonotype. The chain couples TRBV24-1 to TRBJ1-5; 7 bases match TRBD1. Unmatched junction bases numbered 13, after V lost 1 base and J lost 2 bases. This CDR3 is built from 19 residues. Germline CDR1 is KGHDR and CDR2 is SFDVKD. DNA for the CDR3: TGTGCCACCAGTGATTTTCACTCCTCGCCAGGGGGGGGCAATCAGCCCCAGCATTTT. It yields the protein CATSDFHSSPGGGNQPQHF.

This clonotype was seen repeatedly, ten times or more. The gene calls are TRBV20-1 and TRBJ1-2, with 12 bases lining up with TRBD1. The CDR3 has 16 amino acids. CDR1 and CDR2 (germline): DFQATT, SNEGSKA (reference sequence). V shed 6 bases and J 6 bases; nucleotides not matched to a gene: 14. CDR3 protein: CSAQSPRDRGRHGYTF. The CDR3 DNA is TGCAGTGCCCAATCTCCCCGGGACAGGGGGCGTCATGGCTACACCTTC.